This T cell receptor beta chain was found in a study of blood T cell repertoires in COVID-19. At the level of the study: Specimens from acute and convalescent COVID-19 originated in the United States, Italy and Spain. Sources were T cells, B-cell-depleted T cells, or PBMCs; the material itself was cDNA or gDNA.

Authors' analysis steps: Nucleated cell number was recorded as an estimate derived from reference gene primer amplification. Measured with immunoSEQ multiplex PCR; TCRdb has only the in-frame clones, and not every one. V and J calls and clone size come straight from that table; D and trimming were deduced from the DNA. The sample contains 85,000 to 95,000 clones, around nine tenths of which appear only once. The ends were cut back, 0 bases at V and 11 bases at J, with 7 bases in the middle. The CDR3 sequence is 11 residues long. Germline assignment: CDR1 SGHNT and CDR2 YENEEA. Sequencing was performed on peripheral blood. The sequence was collected from a woman older than 75 with acute or convalescent COVID-19. This chain joins TRBV11-3 and TRBJ1-1, with D perhaps TRBD1 (5 bases). CDR3 loop: CASSLEGGAFF. In DNA form, the CDR3 reads TGTGCCAGCAGCTTAGAGGGGGGGGCTTTCTTT.